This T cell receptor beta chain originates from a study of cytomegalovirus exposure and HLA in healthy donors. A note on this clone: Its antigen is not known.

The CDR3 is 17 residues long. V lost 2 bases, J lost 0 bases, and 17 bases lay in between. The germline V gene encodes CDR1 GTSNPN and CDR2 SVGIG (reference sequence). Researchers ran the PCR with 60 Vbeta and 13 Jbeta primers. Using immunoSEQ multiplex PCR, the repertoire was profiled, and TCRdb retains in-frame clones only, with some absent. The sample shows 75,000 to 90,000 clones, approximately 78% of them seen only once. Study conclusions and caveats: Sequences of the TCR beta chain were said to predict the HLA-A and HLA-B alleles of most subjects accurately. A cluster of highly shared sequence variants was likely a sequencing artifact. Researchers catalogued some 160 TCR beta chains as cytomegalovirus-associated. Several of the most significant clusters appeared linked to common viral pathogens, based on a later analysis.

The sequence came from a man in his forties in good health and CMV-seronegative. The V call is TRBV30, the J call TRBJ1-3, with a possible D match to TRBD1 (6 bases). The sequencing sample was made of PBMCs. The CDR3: CAWSQPDRTLSGNTIYF. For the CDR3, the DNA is TGTGCCTGGAGTCAACCCGACAGGACCCTCTCTGGAAACACCATATATTTT.